The TCR beta chain under discussion was sequenced for a study of cytomegalovirus exposure and HLA in healthy donors. Findings and caveats of the study: Researchers reported in a later analysis that a missense DCLRE1C variant was tied to TCR beta V- and J-gene trimming. Some V segments, including TRBV6-2 and TRBV6-3, were excluded as indistinguishable. Only CMV serostatus was available as immune exposure information.

The table lists this clone with a few counts. No antigen is known for it. CDR1 is SGHVS and CDR2 is FNYEAQ in the germline V gene. Trimming removed 3 bases from V and 1 base from J; junction bases left unmatched: 5. The CDR3 runs 15 residues. Amplification used 60 Vbeta primers and 13 Jbeta primers. Using immunoSEQ multiplex PCR, the repertoire was profiled, and TCRdb retains in-frame clones only, with some absent. The sample includes 160,000 or so clones, around 77% seen only once; the top ten take less than 4.5%. Sequences were obtained from PBMCs. This chain uses TRBV7-6 with TRBJ1-1; 7 bases line up with TRBD1. This sequence originates from a man aged 25 to 45 in good health and CMV-seropositive. The CDR3 DNA is TGTGCCAGCAGCTTGTGGACAGGTTCGAACACTGAAGCTTTCTTT. Amino acid sequence: CASSLWTGSNTEAFF. Full variable domain (missing parts from reference TRBV7-6 and TRBJ1-1): GAGVSQSPRYKVTKRGQDVALRCDPISGHVSLYWYRQALGQGPEFLTYFNYEAQQDKSGLPNDRFSAERPEGSISTLTIQRTEQRDSAMYRCASSLWTGSNTEAFFGQGTRLTVV.